The source of this T cell receptor (beta chain) is a study of blood T cell repertoires in COVID-19 (dated by TCRdb to 2020 to 2022). With respect to the entire study: Samples from collaborators originated in the United States, Italy and Spain and spanned both the acute and convalescent phases of COVID-19. The material from the prospective study consisted of cDNA or gDNA derived from T cells, B-cell-depleted T cells, or PBMCs. The dataset comprised deeply sampled blood TCRbeta repertoires from subjects exposed to, actively infected with, or recovered from COVID-19. The repertoires were released in a freely available public database meant as a resource for research on the immune response to SARS-CoV-2. Samples came from the ongoing ImmuneRACE study (first 160 participants) plus 1,254 subjects from 6 global collaborators. Nearly every sample came with metadata listing a de-identified subject ID, COVID-19 status, age in years and sex. Where available, HLA class I and class II types were taken from metadata supplied by the sample provider and were not determined by assay-based typing.

As for this clone: What this receptor recognizes is not known. No much larger clone exists at a distance of one base, and base qualities are not known.

Inclusive of the bounding cysteine and phenylalanine, the CDR3 is 13 residues long. CDR3 DNA only is kept here, 39 bases in frame from base 1. The germline V gene (reference sequence) provides CDR1 GTSNPN and CDR2 SVGIG. Trimming removed 2 bases from V and 4 bases from J, leaving 9 bases between the germline ends. The immunoSEQ Assay, a bias-controlled multiplex PCR, was used to amplify TCRbeta CDR3 regions from genomic DNA. Concerning the study's data processing: Within the assay, amplification of reference gene primers was used to estimate how many nucleated cells each sample contained. Sequence reads were collapsed and filtered to measure the absolute abundance of every unique TCRbeta CDR3 rearrangement. For each sample, productive Simpson clonality was calculated as the square root of Simpson's diversity index over productive rearrangements. TCRdb stores this immuneACCESS table with in-frame sequences only. Part of the clones is absent; in the studies checked, under half of the shortfall reflects unresolved V genes, and no reason is known for the rest. The V and J calls and the clone size are those of that table, but D and trimming were determined from the DNA. A total of some 250,000 clones appear in this sample, 90% to 95% of them only once. The top ten constitute approximately 1.3% of the sample.

Participants in the prospective study were aged roughly 18 to 100 years, lived in some 24 United States geographic areas, and enrolled through a virtual design. In the prospective study, participants were assigned to cohorts based on the clinical history participants reported in a screening survey and a study questionnaire. Mobile phlebotomists in the prospective study collected whole blood, serum and a nasopharyngeal or oropharyngeal swab from every participant. Additional blood draws and questionnaires over a roughly two-month period could optionally be provided by prospective study participants. Blood samples from the prospective study were shipped frozen or at room temperature prior to DNA extraction. Study-wide conclusions, independent of this receptor: Clinical and demographic metadata were provided uncurated, with the amount varying by source and participant.

The sequence is built from TRBV30 and TRBJ1-3; the D segment cannot be called with confidence. The sequence derives from a human donor in a cohort exposed to, infected with or recovered from COVID-19 (not recorded which). The donor label of this sample is uncertain. Sequencing was done on a sample of PBMCs or T cells enriched from blood (not recorded which). The DNA reads TGTGCCTGGAGTCAGTGGGCAGGAAACACCATATATTTT. It translates to CAWSQWAGNTIYF.